A single T cell receptor (beta chain) is shown here with its context. Antigen specificity is unknown. Profiling relied on immunoSEQ multiplex PCR, and the TCRdb table lists in-frame clones only, not all of them. The table has more than 30,000 clones, 77% seen once. This entry comes from a study of PD-1 blockade in classical Hodgkin lymphoma. General study results and limits: By C4D1, diversity of CD4+ TCRs had risen significantly, whereas that of CD8+ TCRs had not. Relapsed/refractory patients reportedly had the lowest baseline TCR diversity, below newly diagnosed patients, who were below healthy donors.

The CDR3 extends over 14 amino acids. The junction had 3 bases not matched to a gene; V was cut back by 6 bases and J by 4 bases. CDR1 is MNHNY, CDR2 SVGAGI, per germline (reference sequence). The time point here: cycle 4 day 1 (C4D1), after 6 weeks of nivolumab. Every patient was affected by relapse after autologous stem cell transplantation, while exposure to brentuximab vedotin was not uniform. J is TRBJ1-6 and V is TRBV6-6, with 7 bases that match TRBD1. Here the sequenced sample was peripheral blood mononuclear cells (PBMCs), taken before the fourth cycle of nivolumab. The receptor was isolated from a human donor with classical Hodgkin lymphoma. The CDR3 sequence is CASSETGYNSPLHF. CDR3 DNA sequence: TGTGCCAGCAGCGAGACAGGGTATAATTCACCCCTCCACTTT.